This is a list of T cell receptor beta chains from one sample in a study of blood T cell repertoires in COVID-19. TCRdb keeps only in-frame clones here, not all; method: immunoSEQ multiplex PCR. The table shows under 130,000 clones, with roughly 81% occurring only once. Material for sequencing was peripheral blood. The receptors come from a human donor in a cohort sampled during active COVID-19. Each CDR3 is given with its conserved first and last residue. Each record gives: J gene, V gene, clone size, D gene, CDR3 DNA, CDR3 protein. D genes are given only for firm matches. The size entry is marked missing in some rows and otherwise reads once, few, many or a size class.

J: TRBJ2-5
V: TRBV2
size: few
D: TRBD1
DNA: TGTGCCAGCAGTGGGAACGAGGGGGCCCAAGAGACCCAGTACTTC
CDR3: CASSGNEGAQETQYF

J: TRBJ1-2
V: TRBV28
size: NA
D: TRBD1
DNA: TGTGCCAGCAGGCCCCCCCCCGGGACAGGCAACTATGGCTACACCTTC
CDR3: CASRPPPGTGNYGYTF

J: TRBJ2-2
V: TRBV6-1
size: NA
D: NA
DNA: TGTGCCAGCAGTGAACAGGGTTCCGGGGAGCTGTTTTTT
CDR3: CASSEQGSGELFF

J: TRBJ1-2
V: TRBV25-1
size: NA
D: NA
DNA: TGTGCCAGCAGTGAGGGGGCTGGCTATGGCTACACCTTC
CDR3: CASSEGAGYGYTF

J: TRBJ1-2
V: TRBV28
size: once
D: TRBD1
DNA: TGTGCCAGCAGTATGATTGGACAGGGGCGGAGTGGCTACACCTTC
CDR3: CASSMIGQGRSGYTF

J: TRBJ1-4
V: TRBV28
size: NA
D: NA
DNA: TGTGCCAGCAGTGCCTCATACGGGAGTGAAAAACTGTTTTTT
CDR3: CASSASYGSEKLFF

J: TRBJ1-6
V: TRBV30
size: NA
D: TRBD1
DNA: TGTGCCTGGAGTGCGCCGACAGGGAAGGGTTATAATTCACCCCTCCACTTT
CDR3: CAWSAPTGKGYNSPLHF

J: TRBJ2-3
V: TRBV24-1
size: NA
D: NA
DNA: TGTGCCACCAGTGATTTACAGGAAGGCACAGATACGCAGTATTTT
CDR3: CATSDLQEGTDTQYF

J: TRBJ2-5
V: TRBV7-2
size: NA
D: TRBD2
DNA: TGTGCCAGCAGATACTCGGGACTAGAGGGGACCCAGTACTTC
CDR3: CASRYSGLEGTQYF

J: TRBJ1-5
V: TRBV15
size: NA
D: TRBD1
DNA: TGTGCCACCAGCAGGGACAGGGTTCAGCCCCAGCATTTT
CDR3: CATSRDRVQPQHF

J: TRBJ1-3
V: TRBV7-8
size: NA
D: NA
DNA: TGTGCCAGCAGCTTAGTGTACAGGGAGATAGGAAACACCATATATTTT
CDR3: CASSLVYREIGNTIYF

J: TRBJ2-1
V: TRBV2
size: NA
D: TRBD2
DNA: TGTGCCAGCAGTGAAGTGACTAGCCTTGGTGAGCAGTTCTTC
CDR3: CASSEVTSLGEQFF

J: TRBJ1-2
V: TRBV5-1
size: NA
D: TRBD1
DNA: TGCGCCAGCAGCTTGTTTGGGTCGGCAGGGGGTGAAGAGGGCTACACCTTC
CDR3: CASSLFGSAGGEEGYTF

J: TRBJ2-1
V: TRBV11-2
size: NA
D: TRBD2
DNA: TGTGCCAGCAGCTTACTAGCGGGAGGGCTGGGTGAGCAGTTCTTC
CDR3: CASSLLAGGLGEQFF

J: TRBJ2-1
V: TRBV15
size: NA
D: TRBD2
DNA: TGTGCCACCAGCAGAGATCGACTAGCGGGGGGGTTATACGAGCAGTTCTTC
CDR3: CATSRDRLAGGLYEQFF

J: TRBJ1-1
V: TRBV19
size: NA
D: NA
DNA: TGTGCCAGTAGTTTTGGCGAATTTCAGGGAGAAGCTTTCTTT
CDR3: CASSFGEFQGEAFF

J: TRBJ1-2
V: TRBV28
size: NA
D: TRBD1
DNA: TGTGCCAGCAGTTCGTTAGAAGGGGGCGCGGGTGGCTACACCTTC
CDR3: CASSSLEGGAGGYTF

J: TRBJ1-1
V: TRBV3-1/TRBV3-2
size: NA
D: NA
DNA: TGTGCCAGCAGCATCCAGCGGGACACTGAAGCTTTCTTT
CDR3: CASSIQRDTEAFF

J: TRBJ2-5
V: TRBV5-1
size: once
D: TRBD1
DNA: TGCGCCAGCAGCTCCCAGGACAGGGCCCAAGAGACCCAGTACTTC
CDR3: CASSSQDRAQETQYF

J: TRBJ1-3
V: TRBV6-5
size: NA
D: TRBD1
DNA: TGTGCCAGCAGCATAGACAGGGCCCGGTCGAACACCATATATTTT
CDR3: CASSIDRARSNTIYF

J: TRBJ2-3
V: TRBV5-4
size: NA
D: TRBD1
DNA: TGTGCCAGCAGCTTGGGGACAGGGTCAGATACGCAGTATTTT
CDR3: CASSLGTGSDTQYF

J: TRBJ2-1
V: TRBV7-2
size: NA
D: TRBD2
DNA: TGTGCCAGCAGCCTTGGACTAGCGGGGGTTAATGAGCAGTTCTTC
CDR3: CASSLGLAGVNEQFF

J: TRBJ1-2
V: TRBV29-1
size: NA
D: NA
DNA: TGCAGCGTTGAAGGGAGAAACTATGGCTACACCTTC
CDR3: CSVEGRNYGYTF

J: TRBJ1-1
V: TRBV3-1/TRBV3-2
size: NA
D: TRBD1
DNA: TGTGCCAGCAGCCCGGGACAGCCGGGGGACACTGAAGCTTTCTTT
CDR3: CASSPGQPGDTEAFF

J: TRBJ2-7
V: TRBV5-1
size: NA
D: TRBD1
DNA: TGCGCCAGCAGCCCCGGACAGGGCGGAGGGTACGAGCAGTACTTC
CDR3: CASSPGQGGGYEQYF

J: TRBJ2-5
V: TRBV18
size: NA
D: NA
DNA: TGTGCCAGCTCACCCCTAAGGGGCGAGGAGACCCAGTACTTC
CDR3: CASSPLRGEETQYF

J: TRBJ1-3
V: TRBV12-3/TRBV12-4
size: NA
D: NA
DNA: TGTGCCAGCAGTTTGGGGGGGAACACCATATATTTT
CDR3: CASSLGGNTIYF

J: TRBJ1-2
V: TRBV12-3/TRBV12-4
size: NA
D: NA
DNA: TGTGCCAGCAGTTGGCCGCAGGGCGCGCACACCTTC
CDR3: CASSWPQGAHTF

J: TRBJ2-1
V: TRBV28
size: NA
D: TRBD2
DNA: TGTGCCAGCAGTCCATCCGTCGCGGGGGGGCGGTTCTTC
CDR3: CASSPSVAGGRFF

J: TRBJ1-1
V: TRBV28
size: NA
D: TRBD1
DNA: TGTGCCAGCAGCAACAGGGGTCTCATCGGTGAAGCTTTCTTT
CDR3: CASSNRGLIGEAFF

J: TRBJ1-1
V: TRBV28
size: NA
D: NA
DNA: TGTGCCAGCAGAAAGGCCGGAATAGACTCGGCTTTCTTT
CDR3: CASRKAGIDSAFF

J: TRBJ1-1
V: TRBV30
size: NA
D: NA
DNA: TGTGCCTGGATCAGGGGCTACACTGAAGCTTTCTTT
CDR3: CAWIRGYTEAFF

J: TRBJ1-6
V: TRBV5-1
size: once
D: NA
DNA: TGCGCCAGCAGCCCTGGTCCACGGGAGTCCTATAATTCACCCCTCCACTTT
CDR3: CASSPGPRESYNSPLHF

J: TRBJ2-5
V: TRBV14
size: NA
D: NA
DNA: TGTGCCAGCAGCCAAGATCTTGGAGGAGAGACCCAGTACTTC
CDR3: CASSQDLGGETQYF

J: TRBJ2-7
V: TRBV19
size: NA
D: TRBD2
DNA: TGTGCCAGTAGTATGGTTAGCGGGAGTCTCCGGGAGCAGTACTTC
CDR3: CASSMVSGSLREQYF

J: TRBJ2-1
V: TRBV11-2
size: NA
D: TRBD1
DNA: TGTGCCAGCAGCGCCGACAGGGACAATGAGCAGTTCTTC
CDR3: CASSADRDNEQFF

J: TRBJ2-5
V: TRBV4-1
size: NA
D: NA
DNA: TGCGCCAGCAGCCAGAACACAGGGCTCGAGACCCAGTACTTC
CDR3: CASSQNTGLETQYF

J: TRBJ2-7
V: TRBV6-1
size: NA
D: TRBD1
DNA: TGTGCCAGCAGTGAAATGACAGGGGGCTCCTACGAGCAGTACTTC
CDR3: CASSEMTGGSYEQYF

J: TRBJ1-4
V: TRBV18
size: NA
D: TRBD1
DNA: TGTGCCAGCTCTCGGGACAGGGGAGAAAAACTGTTTTTT
CDR3: CASSRDRGEKLFF

J: TRBJ2-7
V: TRBV3-1/TRBV3-2
size: NA
D: TRBD1
DNA: TGTGCCAGCAGCCGCGGACAGGGGATAACCTACGAGCAGTACTTC
CDR3: CASSRGQGITYEQYF

J: TRBJ1-2
V: TRBV6-1
size: NA
D: NA
DNA: TGTGCCAGCAGTGAACAGGGTGGTCGTGGCTACACCTTC
CDR3: CASSEQGGRGYTF

J: TRBJ2-2
V: TRBV11-3
size: NA
D: TRBD2
DNA: TGTGCCAGCAGCCCCGGGGGGTCGAACACCGGGGAGCTGTTTTTT
CDR3: CASSPGGSNTGELFF

J: TRBJ2-7
V: TRBV29-1
size: NA
D: TRBD1
DNA: TGCAGCGTTTGGACAGGGCCCTACGAGCAGTACTTC
CDR3: CSVWTGPYEQYF

J: TRBJ2-5
V: TRBV24-1
size: NA
D: TRBD1
DNA: TGTGCCACCGGGGACAGTTCGCGAGAGACCCAGTACTTC
CDR3: CATGDSSRETQYF

J: TRBJ1-4
V: TRBV12-3/TRBV12-4
size: NA
D: TRBD1
DNA: TGTGCCAGCTTGGGACAGTCTAATGAAAAACTGTTTTTT
CDR3: CASLGQSNEKLFF

J: TRBJ2-1
V: TRBV20-1
size: once
D: TRBD2
DNA: TGCAGTGCTAGTTCTTTGGTTAGCGGGAGTATCTACAATGAGCAGTTCTTC
CDR3: CSASSLVSGSIYNEQFF

J: TRBJ2-3
V: TRBV2
size: NA
D: TRBD2
DNA: TGTGCCAGCAGTGTGGAGAAATTACTAGCGCGAACAGATACGCAGTATTTT
CDR3: CASSVEKLLARTDTQYF

J: TRBJ1-6
V: TRBV30
size: NA
D: NA
DNA: TGTGCCTGGAGTGTACAGGAAAATTCACCCCTCCACTTT
CDR3: CAWSVQENSPLHF

J: TRBJ2-1
V: TRBV2
size: NA
D: TRBD2
DNA: TGTGCCACAGGGGGGCGGCGGGAGGGTTACAATGAGCAGTTCTTC
CDR3: CATGGRREGYNEQFF

J: TRBJ2-2
V: TRBV2
size: once
D: TRBD1
DNA: TGTGCCAGCAGCCACCTTACAGGGGGGACAGCCATTAACACCGGGGAGCTGTTTTTT
CDR3: CASSHLTGGTAINTGELFF

J: TRBJ2-7
V: TRBV5-1
size: NA
D: NA
DNA: TGCGCCAGCTCCCCCGCAGGGAAGTTCTACGAGCAGTACTTC
CDR3: CASSPAGKFYEQYF

J: TRBJ2-5
V: TRBV6-5
size: NA
D: NA
DNA: TGTGCCAGCAGGACGAGGGGACGGGAGGAGACCCAGTACTTC
CDR3: CASRTRGREETQYF

J: TRBJ2-5
V: TRBV3-1/TRBV3-2
size: NA
D: NA
DNA: TGTGCCAGCAGCCATATACAAGAGACCCAGTACTTC
CDR3: CASSHIQETQYF

J: TRBJ2-1
V: TRBV11-2
size: NA
D: NA
DNA: TGTGCCAGCAGCTTAGGGCTAAGCGCCGACTACAATGAGCAGTTCTTC
CDR3: CASSLGLSADYNEQFF

J: TRBJ2-1
V: TRBV5-1
size: NA
D: TRBD2
DNA: TGCGCCAGCAGCTTGGGTTCCAGCGGGAGGTACAATGAGCAGTTCTTC
CDR3: CASSLGSSGRYNEQFF

J: TRBJ2-2
V: TRBV19
size: NA
D: TRBD1
DNA: TGTGCCAGTAGTCCCAACAGGGGGGCGAACACCGGGGAGCTGTTTTTT
CDR3: CASSPNRGANTGELFF